These T cell receptor beta chains were read from a single sample in a study of blood T cells in healthy people across ages. One entry per CDR3 protein, called by TCRdb with MiXCR from the 5' RACE reads. The table includes more than 750,000 distinct CDR3 sequences, 25% to 30% detected once. The same sample was also used in a study of T cells of mothers and their children.

The sample taken for sequencing was blood. These receptors were obtained from a woman aged 40 to 50 in good health. Both conserved end residues are part of each CDR3. A D gene is named only where the DNA matches it firmly. A clone size is listed for some rows: how often the clone was seen (once, few, many), or a class if it is expanded.

NA	TRBJ2-7	many	TRBV6-6	CASNQQSSYEQYF	TGTGCCAGCAACCAACAAAGCTCCTACGAGCAGTACTTC
NA	TRBJ1-1	NA	TRBV18	CASSPGEQNTEAFF	TGTGCCAGCTCACCAGGGGAGCAGAACACTGAAGCTTTCTTT
NA	TRBJ2-5	many	TRBV15	CATSGGYGFQETQYF	TGTGCCACCAGCGGGGGGTACGGCTTCCAAGAGACCCAGTACTTC
TRBD2	TRBJ2-7	NA	TRBV7-2	CASSLRLAGNEQYF	TGTGCCAGCAGCTTAAGACTAGCGGGGAACGAGCAGTACTTC
NA	TRBJ2-1	NA	TRBV27	CASSFSQGRKQFF	TGTGCCAGCAGTTTCTCGCAGGGACGAAAGCAGTTCTTC
NA	TRBJ2-3	NA	TRBV3-1	CASSQDFHATDTQYF	TGTGCCAGCAGCCAAGATTTTCACGCCACAGATACGCAGTATTTT
NA	TRBJ2-5	few	TRBV15	CATSRDSQRETQYF	TGTGCCACCAGCAGAGATTCACAGAGAGAGACCCAGTACTTC
NA	TRBJ1-6	NA	TRBV7-8	CASGERPSSYNSPLHF	TGTGCCAGCGGGGAGAGACCTAGCTCCTATAATTCACCCCTCCACTTT
NA	TRBJ2-1	NA	TRBV29-1	CSVARTSNNEQFF	TGCAGCGTCGCTAGGACGTCCAACAATGAGCAGTTCTTC
TRBD2	TRBJ2-7	few	TRBV7-9	CASSLVGTRPYEQYF	TGTGCCAGCAGCTTAGTGGGGACTAGACCCTACGAGCAGTACTTC
NA	TRBJ1-2	NA	TRBV28	CTSSLVLGYGYTF	TGTACCAGCAGTTTAGTCTTGGGCTATGGCTACACCTTC
TRBD2	TRBJ2-5	NA	TRBV12-3/TRBV12-4	CASSFSGGAGETQYF	TGTGCCAGCAGTTTCAGCGGGGGGGCGGGGGAGACCCAGTACTTC
TRBD2	TRBJ2-7	NA	TRBV5-1	CASSLVPAGLEQYF	TGCGCCAGCAGCTTAGTGCCAGCGGGACTCGAGCAGTACTTC
NA	TRBJ2-1	NA	TRBV7-3	CASSFSEGREQFF	TGTGCCAGCAGCTTTTCGGAGGGGCGAGAGCAGTTCTTC
TRBD1	TRBJ1-6	NA	TRBV25-1	CASSTTGDRTPLHF	TGTGCCAGCAGCACGACAGGGGATAGGACACCCCTCCACTTT
TRBD1	TRBJ2-5	NA	TRBV7-2	CASSLVTAIDRDQETQYF	TGTGCCAGCAGCTTAGTCACGGCGATTGACAGGGACCAAGAGACCCAGTACTTC
NA	TRBJ1-2	NA	TRBV24-1	CATSDGTAYGYTF	TGTGCCACCAGTGACGGGACGGCTTATGGCTACACCTTC
NA	TRBJ2-7	many	TRBV7-9	CASSLLGEAYTYEQYF	TGTGCCAGCAGCTTATTGGGAGAGGCTTATACCTACGAGCAGTACTTC
NA	TRBJ2-1	NA	TRBV28	CAGSLPSSVTYNEQFF	TGTGCCGGCAGTTTACCGTCTAGCGTGACCTACAATGAGCAGTTCTTC
TRBD2	TRBJ2-1	few	TRBV20-1	CSASARLAGKEQFF	TGCAGTGCTAGTGCTCGACTAGCGGGGAAGGAGCAGTTCTTC
TRBD2	TRBJ2-1	NA	TRBV24-1	CATNSGTRTLDEQFF	TGTGCCACGAATTCCGGGACTAGGACCTTGGATGAGCAGTTCTTC
NA	TRBJ1-2	many	TRBV29-1	CSVDDNNYGYTF	TGCAGCGTTGACGACAATAACTATGGCTACACCTTC
TRBD1	TRBJ1-4	few	TRBV7-8	CASSSRQGRTNEKLFF	TGTGCCAGCAGCTCTAGACAGGGGCGAACTAATGAAAAACTGTTTTTT
NA	TRBJ2-6	NA	TRBV27	CASSQLPQGVLGSGANVLTF	TGTGCCAGCAGTCAACTCCCTCAAGGGGTTCTAGGCTCTGGGGCCAACGTCCTGACTTTC
TRBD2	TRBJ2-1	few	TRBV29-1	CSVSTSGGPDEQFF	TGCAGCGTTTCGACTAGCGGGGGGCCGGATGAGCAGTTCTTC
TRBD1	TRBJ2-1	few	TRBV12-3/TRBV12-4	CASSSGTGFRSYNEQFF	TGTGCCAGCAGTTCCGGGACAGGGTTTCGCTCCTACAATGAGCAGTTCTTC
NA	TRBJ2-1	many	TRBV5-6	CASSLEGGGRYNEQFF	TGTGCCAGCAGCTTGGAGGGGGGGGGCCGGTACAATGAGCAGTTCTTC
TRBD1	TRBJ2-5	few	TRBV7-2	CASSRPDRLQETQYF	TGTGCCAGCAGTCGCCCGGACAGGTTACAAGAGACCCAGTACTTC
NA	TRBJ1-4	few	TRBV4-3	CASSQEWQGWTNEKLFF	TGCGCCAGCAGCCAAGAATGGCAGGGATGGACTAATGAAAAACTGTTTTTT
TRBD2	TRBJ2-5	NA	TRBV6-2/TRBV6-3	CASSYPTSGEETQYF	TGTGCCAGCAGTTACCCGACTAGCGGGGAAGAGACCCAGTACTTC
NA	TRBJ1-5	NA	TRBV12-3/TRBV12-4	CASSLVLGARYSNQPQHF	TGTGCCAGCAGTTTAGTTCTCGGGGCCCGATATAGCAATCAGCCCCAGCATTTT
NA	TRBJ2-7	few	TRBV2	CASSERPEAYEQYF	TGTGCCAGCAGTGAACGGCCGGAAGCTTACGAGCAGTACTTC
TRBD1	TRBJ2-2	NA	TRBV5-1	CASSRGPSTGELFF	TGCGCCAGCAGCAGGGGGCCCAGCACCGGGGAGCTGTTTTTT
NA	TRBJ2-1	NA	TRBV29-1	CSVVGSAGDQFF	TGCAGCGTTGTGGGCTCGGCAGGCGATCAGTTCTTC
NA	TRBJ2-1	few	TRBV7-3	CACSPPGRAYNEQFF	TGTGCCTGCAGCCCCCCCGGGCGCGCCTACAATGAGCAGTTCTTC
TRBD2	TRBJ2-1	few	TRBV6-5	CASRTLAGEEQFF	TGTGCCAGCAGGACTCTAGCGGGGGAGGAGCAGTTCTTC
TRBD2	TRBJ2-2	NA	TRBV6-5	CASSSELLAAGGELFF	TGTGCCAGCAGTTCCGAACTACTAGCGGCGGGTGGGGAGCTGTTTTTT
TRBD1	TRBJ1-1	NA	TRBV5-1	CASSKGQGLMNTEAFF	TGCGCCAGCAGCAAAGGACAGGGACTCATGAACACTGAAGCTTTCTTT
NA	TRBJ2-1	few	TRBV20-1	CSARVLDANNEQFF	TGCAGTGCTAGAGTTCTGGATGCCAACAATGAGCAGTTCTTC
NA	TRBJ2-3	many	TRBV11-2	CASSLWGRDLTDTQYF	TGTGCCAGCAGCTTATGGGGCAGGGACCTCACAGATACGCAGTATTTT
TRBD2	TRBJ2-3	many	TRBV7-2	CASSLVSSGGDADTQYF	TGTGCCAGCAGCTTAGTATCTAGCGGGGGGGACGCAGATACGCAGTATTTT
TRBD1	TRBJ2-7	many	TRBV5-1	CASSVIHPGQGAEQYF	TGCGCCAGCAGCGTGATCCATCCGGGACAGGGAGCCGAGCAGTACTTC
TRBD2	TRBJ2-5	NA	TRBV6-1	CASSERRLAGSETQYF	TGTGCCAGCAGTGAAAGGCGGCTAGCGGGGAGCGAGACCCAGTACTTC
TRBD2	TRBJ2-1	many	TRBV7-8	CASSLVTSGSNNEQFF	TGTGCCAGCAGCTTAGTGACTAGCGGGTCGAACAATGAGCAGTTCTTC
TRBD1	TRBJ1-1	few	TRBV28	CASSFTFRTGDYTEAFF	TGTGCCAGCAGTTTTACCTTCCGGACAGGGGACTACACTGAAGCTTTCTTT
NA	TRBJ2-1	NA	TRBV27	CASRTYQEWEQFF	TGTGCCAGCAGAACTTACCAGGAATGGGAGCAGTTCTTC
NA	TRBJ2-2	few	TRBV7-2	CASSLGPGAANTGERFF	TGTGCCAGCAGCTTGGGGCCGGGGGCGGCGAACACCGGGGAGCGGTTTTTT
TRBD2	TRBJ2-1	NA	TRBV4-1	CASSQDRRGEKNEQFF	TGCGCCAGCAGCCAAGATCGGCGGGGGGAAAAGAATGAGCAGTTCTTC
NA	TRBJ1-1	few	TRBV9	CASSRGWRTEAFF	TGTGCCAGTTCCCGAGGGTGGAGGACTGAAGCTTTCTTT
NA	TRBJ1-5	few	TRBV21-1	CASSALWAANQPQHF	TGTGCCAGCAGTGCTCTTTGGGCGGCGAATCAGCCCCAGCATTTT
TRBD1	TRBJ1-2	NA	TRBV25-1	CASSGNPGTGANYGYTF	TGTGCCAGCAGTGGGAACCCGGGTACAGGGGCTAACTATGGCTACACCTTC
NA	TRBJ2-2	NA	TRBV7-9	CASSLPNTGELFF	TGTGCCAGCAGCCTACCTAACACCGGGGAGCTGTTTTTT
TRBD2	TRBJ2-5	NA	TRBV13	CASSPRGAGGETQYF	TGTGCCAGCAGCCCCCGAGGAGCGGGGGGGGAGACCCAGTACTTC
NA	TRBJ2-3	NA	TRBV27	CASSLDVSTDTQYF	TGTGCCAGCAGTTTAGACGTGAGCACAGATACGCAGTATTTT